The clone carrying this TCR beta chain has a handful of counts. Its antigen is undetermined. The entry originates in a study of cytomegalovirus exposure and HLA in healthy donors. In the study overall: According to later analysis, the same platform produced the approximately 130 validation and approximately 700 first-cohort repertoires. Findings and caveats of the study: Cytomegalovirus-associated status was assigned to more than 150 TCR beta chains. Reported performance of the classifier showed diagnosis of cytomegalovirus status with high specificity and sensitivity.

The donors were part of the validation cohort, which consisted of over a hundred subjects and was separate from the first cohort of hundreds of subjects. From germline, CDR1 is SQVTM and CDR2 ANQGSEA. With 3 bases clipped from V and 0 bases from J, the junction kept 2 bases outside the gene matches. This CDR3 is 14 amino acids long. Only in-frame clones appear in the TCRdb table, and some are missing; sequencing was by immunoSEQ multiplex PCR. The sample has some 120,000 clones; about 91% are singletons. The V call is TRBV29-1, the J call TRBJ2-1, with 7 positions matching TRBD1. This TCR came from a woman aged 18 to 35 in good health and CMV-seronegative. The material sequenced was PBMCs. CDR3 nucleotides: TGCAGCGTTGATAGGGACAGCTCCTACAATGAGCAGTTCTTC. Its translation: CSVDRDSSYNEQFF.